These 29 T cell receptor beta chains originate from one sample sequenced in a study of blood T cells in healthy people across ages (dated by TCRdb to 2014 to 2015). The protocol used for the library was 5' RACE. Sequencing was performed on an Illumina HiSeq 2500. A second 7 to 11 cycle PCR used a sample-barcoded 5' primer and a J-beta primer mix. In TCRdb, the public reads were trimmed at Q25 with fastp and aligned with MiXCR, with productive beta chains retained. Rows with one shared CDR3 protein collapse into an entry with the most common genes and DNA. In all, the sample holds a few hundred thousand distinct CDR3 sequences, and less than 30% of those were seen once. Of the sample, roughly 28% falls within the top ten clones. Sequenced material: blood. The receptors stem from a woman between 65 and 79 years old in good health.

This clonotype has just a few counts. The rearrangement uses TRBV15 and TRBJ2-5; 10 bases are shared with TRBD2. There are 15 residues in the CDR3. With V trimmed by 3 bases and J by 4 bases, 5 bases remained unmatched. Germline values: CDR1 LNHNV, CDR2 YYDKDF (reference sequence). CDR3 residues: CATSSLAGDGETQYF. CDR3 bases: TGTGCCACCAGCAGCCTAGCGGGAGATGGAGAGACCCAGTACTTC.

This clonotype was picked up many times. V is TRBV5-5 and J is TRBJ2-7, with TRBD1 matching 8 bases. In germline, CDR1 is SGHKS, CDR2 YYEKEE (reference sequence). The CDR3 covers 15 residues. V was clipped by 0 bases and J by 4 bases; unmatched bases: 6. The CDR3 region has the DNA TGTGCCAGCAGCTTGGCAGGGGGCGCCTCATACGAGCAGTACTTC. Its protein product is CASSLAGGASYEQYF. Complete variable domain (other parts from reference TRBV5-5 and TRBJ2-7): DAGVTQSPTHLIKTRGQQVTLRCSPISGHKSVSWYQQVLGQGPQFIFQYYEKEERGRGNFPDRFSARQFPNYSSELNVNALLLGDSALYLCASSLAGGASYEQYFGPGTRLTVT.

This clonotype was observed a few times. This chain links TRBV20-1 with TRBJ2-1; D is uncertain. V lost 6 bases and J lost 0, with 12 bases in between. The germline V gene encodes CDR1 DFQATT and CDR2 SNEGSKA (reference sequence). This CDR3 has 14 residues. The CDR3 DNA is TGCAGTGCGCAAACCCTACCCTCCTACAATGAGCAGTTCTTC. It specifies CSAQTLPSYNEQFF.

The sample holds a few counts of this clonotype. V and J are TRBV20-1 and TRBJ1-1; 8 bases match TRBD1. Losses at the gene ends were 1 base for V and 1 base for J; bases not matched to a gene: 2. Germline loops: CDR1 DFQATT, CDR2 SNEGSKA (reference sequence). The CDR3 has 14 amino acids. The CDR3 sequence: CSARVDRENTEAFF. The CDR3 region has the DNA TGCAGTGCTAGAGTGGACAGGGAGAACACTGAAGCTTTCTTT.

This clonotype showed up just a few times. This chain uses TRBV3-1 with TRBJ2-5; 8 bases match TRBD2. The end of the DNA aligns better with TRBJ2-1, so the J call may be wrong. Germline-derived CDR1 and CDR2 are LGHDT and YNNKEL (reference sequence). The CDR3 totals 13 residues. CDR3 nucleotides: TGTGCCAGCAGCCTTAGCGGGAAGGGTGAGCAGTTCTTC. Protein sequence: CASSLSGKGEQFF.

This chain uses TRBV7-2 with TRBJ2-7; D possibly corresponds to TRBD1 (6 bases). The J call may be wrong; the DNA end is better matched by TRBJ2-1. The CDR3 runs to 13 residues. Germline V gene data show CDR1 as SGHTA and CDR2 as FQGNSA. The CDR3 here is CASSSGQPNEQFF. The CDR3 DNA reads TGTGCCAGCAGCTCTGGACAGCCCAATGAGCAGTTCTTC.

CDR3 sequence: CSATGQGTSYEQYF. DNA for the CDR3: TGCAGTGCCACGGGACAGGGGACATCCTACGAGCAGTACTTC. The gene calls are TRBV20-1 and TRBJ2-5; 10 positions agree with TRBD1. The better agreement between TRBJ2-7 and the DNA end casts doubt on the J call. Germline assignment: CDR1 DFQATT and CDR2 SNEGSKA (reference sequence). CDR3 length: 14 amino acids.

This chain uses TRBV4-3 with TRBJ2-1, with D hard to call. Trimming removed 0 bases from V and 1 base from J, with 7 bases in between. The CDR3 loop spans 15 amino acids. Germline lookup yields CDR1 LGHNA and CDR2 YSLEER. CDR3 in amino acids: CASSQDRVSYNEQFF. The CDR3 nucleotides read TGCGCCAGCAGCCAAGATCGGGTTTCCTACAATGAGCAGTTCTTC.

The chain combines TRBV11-2 with TRBJ2-7; 11 nucleotides agree with TRBD2. The CDR3 has 15 residues. Germline values: CDR1 SGHAT, CDR2 FQNNGV. V shed 5 bases, J shed 1 base, and the junction held 4 bases outside the gene matches. The CDR3 reads CASSTIAGGSYEQYF. The CDR3 bases are TGTGCCAGCAGCACTATAGCGGGAGGGTCCTACGAGCAGTACTTC.

The chain combines TRBV7-2 with TRBJ2-1; D unclear. CDR1 is SGHTA and CDR2 is FQGNSA in the germline V gene. V was clipped by 5 bases and J by 8 bases, with 10 bases between them. This CDR3 has 12 amino acids. The CDR3 sequence is CASSEGPHEQFF. CDR3 nucleotide sequence: TGTGCCAGCAGCGAAGGTCCGCATGAGCAGTTCTTC.

DNA of the CDR3: TGTGCCAGCAGGGTAAGCACAGATACGCAGTATTTT. This sequence encodes CASRVSTDTQYF. The J gene is TRBJ2-3, the V gene TRBV7-2; no definite D call. The germline V gene encodes CDR1 SGHTA and CDR2 FQGNSA. This CDR3 is built from 12 residues. The ends were cut back, 6 bases at V and 0 bases at J, with 4 bases in the middle. Using reference TRBV7-2 and TRBJ2-3 for the parts outside the CDR3, the full variable domain is GAGVSQSPSNKVTEKGKDVELRCDPISGHTALYWYRQSLGQGLEFLIYFQGNSAPDKSGLPSDRFSAERTGGSVSTLTIQRTQQEDSAVYLCASRVSTDTQYFGPGTRLTVL.

Only a few counts were recorded for this clonotype. The rearrangement joins TRBV20-1 to TRBJ1-3, with no clear D. Germline V gives CDR1 DFQATT, CDR2 SNEGSKA (reference sequence). The CDR3 totals 14 residues. Trimming took off 6 bases at V and 4 bases at J, with 16 bases between the two ends. CDR3 bases: TGCAGTGCCCCCCAACCGGGTGGGGGAAACACCATATATTTT. Its protein product is CSAPQPGGGNTIYF.

The rearrangement links TRBV7-9 to TRBJ1-4; D unclear. V gave up 2 bases and J gave up 4 bases, with 11 bases separating them. Looked up from germline, CDR1 is SEHNR and CDR2 is FQNEAQ (reference sequence). The CDR3 has 15 amino acids. The CDR3 bases are TGTGCCAGCAGCTTACCCCCAGAAGTTAATGAAAAACTGTTTTTT. This codes for CASSLPPEVNEKLFF.

In this sample, this clonotype turned up a few times. V is TRBV11-2 and J is TRBJ1-1; D is undetermined. Germline V gives CDR1 SGHAT, CDR2 FQNNGV. V was clipped by 3 bases and J by 7 bases, with 9 bases between them. The CDR3 length is 12 residues. The CDR3 reads CASSFGRREAFF. As DNA, the CDR3 is TGTGCCAGCAGCTTCGGACGGCGTGAAGCTTTCTTT.

This clonotype has at least ten counts. The J gene is TRBJ2-5, the V gene TRBV28, with a weak D call TRBD1 (6 bases). CDR3 length: 14 amino acids. Germline V gene data show CDR1 as MDHEN and CDR2 as SYDVKM. Trimming removed 2 bases from V and 2 bases from J, with 9 bases in between. CDR3 bases: TGTGCCAGCAGTTTAGTGGGACAACAAGAGACCCAGTACTTC. This sequence encodes CASSLVGQQETQYF. Together with reference TRBV28 and TRBJ2-5, the CDR3 gives the full variable domain: DVKVTQSSRYLVKRTGEKVFLECVQDMDHENMFWYRQDPGLGLRLIYFSYDVKMKEKGDIPEGYSVSREKKERFSLILESASTNQTSMYLCASSLVGQQETQYFGPGTRLLVL.

V usage is TRBV11-2 and J usage is TRBJ2-2; tentative D call: TRBD1 (5 bases). The CDR3 loop spans 14 amino acids. Germline V gene sequence: CDR1 SGHAT, CDR2 FQNNGV. V dropped 7 bases and J dropped 8 bases, with 17 bases sitting between them. CDR3: CASNFPRGAGELFF. The CDR3 bases are TGTGCCAGCAACTTTCCACGTGGGGCGGGGGAGCTGTTTTTT.

V is TRBV7-8 and J is TRBJ2-2; D gene uncertain. In germline, CDR1 is SGHVS, CDR2 FQNEAQ. The V and J ends lost 5 bases and 2 bases respectively, with 12 bases between them. There are 15 residues in the CDR3. The CDR3 sequence is CASSASTGNTGELFF. The CDR3 DNA reads as TGTGCCAGCAGCGCGTCGACCGGAAACACCGGGGAGCTGTTTTTT. Together with reference TRBV7-8 and TRBJ2-2, the CDR3 gives the full variable domain: GAGVSQSPRYKVAKRGQDVALRCDPISGHVSLFWYQQALGQGPEFLTYFQNEAQLDKSGLPSDRFFAERPEGSVSTLKIQRTQQEDSAVYLCASSASTGNTGELFFGEGSRLTVL.

The chain couples TRBV20-1 to TRBJ2-1; tentatively, D is TRBD2 (5 bases). The CDR3 covers 12 residues. The V and J ends lost 6 bases and 4 bases respectively, with 10 bases between them. Per the germline V gene, CDR1 is DFQATT and CDR2 is SNEGSKA (reference sequence). CDR3 DNA: TGCAGTGCCTCGGGAAGATACAATGAGCAGTTCTTC. Translated: CSASGRYNEQFF.

The chain links TRBV18 to TRBJ1-6; tentative D call: TRBD1 (6 bases). Per the germline V gene, CDR1 is KGHSH and CDR2 is LQKENI. The CDR3 extends over 16 amino acids. The ends were cut back, 2 bases at V and 2 bases at J, with 10 bases in the middle. The CDR3 loop reads CASSPDRSPYNSPLHF. In DNA, the CDR3 is TGTGCCAGCTCACCAGACAGGAGCCCCTATAATTCACCCCTCCACTTT.

The V and J genes are TRBV6-2 or TRBV6-3 and TRBJ2-3; 11 nucleotides match TRBD1. CDR1 is MNHEY and CDR2 is SVGEGT in the germline V gene. The CDR3 has 18 amino acids. After removal of 0 bases from V and 3 bases from J, the junction contained 8 bases not matched to a gene. The CDR3 here is CASSYSTTGTGGTDTQYF. CDR3 DNA: TGTGCCAGCAGTTACTCGACGACCGGGACAGGGGGAACAGATACGCAGTATTTT.

This chain connects TRBV29-1 to TRBJ2-1; D call uncertain. Germline V gene sequence: CDR1 SQVTM, CDR2 ANQGSEA. V was pared by 6 bases and J by 4 bases, with 10 bases between. The CDR3 is made up of 12 amino acids. In nucleotides, the CDR3 is TGCAGCGTCCCCTCTAGTTACAATGAGCAGTTCTTC. This gives the protein CSVPSSYNEQFF.

The V call is TRBV6-6, the J call TRBJ1-4; D not certain. The V gene lost 6 bases and the J gene lost 8 bases, with 4 bases spanning the gap. This CDR3 region has 10 residues. CDR1 is MNHNY and CDR2 is SVGAGI in the germline V gene (reference sequence). In DNA form, the CDR3 reads TGTGCCAGCAGACAGGAAAAACTGTTTTTT. Translation gives CASRQEKLFF.

The chain is built from TRBV7-9 and TRBJ2-1; D might be TRBD2 (5 bases). The CDR3 is 14 residues long. The V and J ends lost 1 base and 1 base respectively, with 5 bases between them. The germline gives CDR1 SEHNR, CDR2 FQNEAQ (reference sequence). This chain's CDR3 is CASSLGRSYNEQFF. The CDR3 DNA reads as TGTGCCAGCAGCTTAGGGAGGTCCTACAATGAGCAGTTCTTC.

With regard to this clonotype: One end of the junction varies from germline; a read error may be responsible. This chain uses TRBV5-1 with TRBJ2-1; D gene uncertain. The last part of the DNA fits TRBJ2-5 better; the J call may be wrong. This CDR3 region has 12 residues. Per the germline V gene, CDR1 is SGHRS and CDR2 is YFSETQ. The CDR3 here is CASSQNQEAQYF. DNA of the CDR3: TGCGCCAGCAGCCAGAACCAAGAGGCCCAGTACTTC.

The CDR3 reads CASTSRAGTDTQYF. DNA of the CDR3: TGTGCCAGCACCTCCAGGGCGGGTACAGATACGCAGTATTTT. The V and J genes are TRBV28 and TRBJ2-3; D is possibly TRBD1 or TRBD2 (5 bases each). Trimming shortened V by 7 bases and J by 3 bases, and 14 bases separated the two germline ends. Germline V gene data show CDR1 as MDHEN and CDR2 as SYDVKM. The CDR3 runs 14 residues.

This rearrangement joins TRBV9 to TRBJ2-3; the D is unclear. The CDR3 runs to 13 residues. Germline CDR1 SGDLS, CDR2 YYNGEE. Between the trimmed V and J ends, which lost 0 bases and 6 bases, there was a span of 8 bases. CDR3 in amino acids: CASSVEPTDTQYF. The CDR3 bases are TGTGCCAGCAGCGTAGAACCCACGGATACGCAGTATTTT.

V usage is TRBV11-2 and J usage is TRBJ2-7; 11 bases match TRBD1. The CDR3 totals 16 residues. Germline loops: CDR1 SGHAT, CDR2 FQNNGV. V was clipped by 2 bases and J by 7 bases; unmatched bases: 10. CDR3 protein: CASSLSLGQGDYEQYF. The CDR3 DNA sequence: TGTGCCAGCAGCTTATCCCTGGGACAGGGGGACTATGAGCAGTACTTC.

This clonotype was counted a few times. The chain is built from TRBV19 and TRBJ2-6; D remains ambiguous. The CDR3 contains 13 residues. CDR1 is LNHDA, CDR2 SQIVND, per germline (reference sequence). V shed 4 bases and J shed 4 bases, with 5 bases lying between them. The CDR3 loop is CASSNTGANVLTF. In nucleotides, the CDR3 is TGTGCCAGTAGTAATACCGGGGCCAACGTCCTGACTTTC.

This clonotype was seen once. The chain links TRBV25-1 to TRBJ2-1; 10 nucleotides align to TRBD2. Looked up from germline, CDR1 is MGHDK and CDR2 is SYGVNS. V shed 7 bases, J shed 6 bases, and the junction held 9 bases outside the gene matches. This CDR3 has 15 amino acids. CDR3 DNA sequence: TGTGCCAGCACATTCAGCGGGAGGGCCCTCAATGAGCAGTTCTTC. Its protein is CASTFSGRALNEQFF.